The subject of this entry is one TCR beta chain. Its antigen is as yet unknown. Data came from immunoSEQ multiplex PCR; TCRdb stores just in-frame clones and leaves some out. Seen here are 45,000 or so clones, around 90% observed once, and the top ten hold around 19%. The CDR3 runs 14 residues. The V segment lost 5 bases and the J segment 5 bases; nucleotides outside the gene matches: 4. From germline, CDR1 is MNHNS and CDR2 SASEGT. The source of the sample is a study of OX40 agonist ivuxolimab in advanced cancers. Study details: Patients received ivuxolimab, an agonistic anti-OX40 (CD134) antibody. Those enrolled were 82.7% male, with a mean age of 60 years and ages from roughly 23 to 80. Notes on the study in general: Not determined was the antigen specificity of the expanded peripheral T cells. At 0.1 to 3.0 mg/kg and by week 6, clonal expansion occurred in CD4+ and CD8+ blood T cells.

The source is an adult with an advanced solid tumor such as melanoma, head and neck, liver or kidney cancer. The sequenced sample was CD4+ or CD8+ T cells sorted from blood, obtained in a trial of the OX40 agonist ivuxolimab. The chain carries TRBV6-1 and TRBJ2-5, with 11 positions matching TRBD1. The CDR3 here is CASSKDRGRETQYF. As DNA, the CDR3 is TGTGCCAGCAGTAAGGACAGGGGGCGTGAGACCCAGTACTTC.